The 13 T cell receptor beta chains given below trace back to one sample, sequenced in a study of T cell repertoires in cytomegalovirus infection. TCRdb re-analysed the reads in MiXCR, keeping a single row per CDR3 protein. The sample lists about 490,000 distinct CDR3 sequences; about 10% were seen once. Material: PBMCs. The receptors here all came from a human donor in good health (CMV status not recorded). Some clones in this sample may be carry-over from other donors' samples.

This clonotype was seen a few times. In DNA, the CDR3 is TGTGCCAGCAGTTACGGGCAGGGGAATTCCTACGAGCAGTACTTC. The encoded protein is CASSYGQGNSYEQYF. This chain connects TRBV6-6 to TRBJ2-7, with a tentative D call TRBD1 (6 bases). CDR3 length: 15 amino acids. Trimming pared 2 bases from V and 1 base from J, leaving 12 bases between. The germline CDR1 and CDR2 sequences are MNHNY and SVGAGI (reference sequence).

This chain connects TRBV18 to TRBJ1-5; D is perhaps TRBD1 (5 bases). CDR3 length: 17 amino acids. From germline, CDR1 is KGHSH and CDR2 LQKENI. V was shortened by 3 bases and J by 4 bases, with 19 bases between the two germline ends. The CDR3 here is CASSPSRDGPSNQPQHF. CDR3 DNA: TGTGCCAGCTCACCGTCCCGGGACGGGCCCTCGAATCAGCCCCAGCATTTT.

This clonotype was detected many times. The chain employs TRBV11-2 and TRBJ2-7; no reliable D call. The CDR3 totals 15 residues. The germline gives CDR1 SGHAT, CDR2 FQNNGV. Trimming took off 0 bases at V and 2 bases at J, with 11 bases between the two ends. The CDR3 DNA reads TGTGCCAGCAGCTTAGATAGTGGGAATCCCTACGAGCAGTACTTC. This codes for CASSLDSGNPYEQYF.

This clonotype came up many times. The chain carries TRBV7-8 and TRBJ2-2; the match to TRBD1 covers 9 bases. J gave up 4 bases and V 5 bases, and 5 bases lay outside the gene matches. The germline V gene encodes CDR1 SGHVS and CDR2 FQNEAQ. The CDR3 sequence is 15 residues long. The CDR3 loop is CASSAQGAGTGELFF. The DNA for the CDR3 is TGTGCCAGCAGCGCACAGGGGGCGGGCACCGGGGAGCTGTTTTTT. Together with reference TRBV7-8 and TRBJ2-2, the CDR3 gives the full variable domain: GAGVSQSPRYKVAKRGQDVALRCDPISGHVSLFWYQQALGQGPEFLTYFQNEAQLDKSGLPSDRFFAERPEGSVSTLKIQRTQQEDSAVYLCASSAQGAGTGELFFGEGSRLTVL.

This clonotype showed up many times. This chain uses TRBV7-8 with TRBJ1-5; TRBD1 might be the D (5 bases). V lost 4 bases and J lost 0, with 19 bases in between. This CDR3 is 18 amino acids long. CDR1 and CDR2 (germline): SGHVS, FQNEAQ. As DNA, the CDR3 is TGTGCCAGCAGCTCCCCCGGCAGGGTATATAATAGCAATCAGCCCCAGCATTTT. Amino acids: CASSSPGRVYNSNQPQHF.

The chain recombines TRBV28 with TRBJ2-1; 11 bases match TRBD1. The CDR3 is 15 amino acids. Germline V lookup: CDR1 MDHEN, CDR2 SYDVKM. Trimming removed 5 bases from V and 12 bases from J; junction bases left unmatched: 12. The CDR3 region is CASSGPGQGVVGQFF. CDR3 nucleotide sequence: TGTGCCAGCAGTGGACCGGGACAGGGGGTGGTTGGGCAGTTCTTC.

The rearrangement uses TRBV7-9 and TRBJ2-1, with 7 bases identical to TRBD2. The CDR3 loop spans 15 amino acids. The J segment lost 0 bases and the V segment lost 5 bases, leaving 4 bases of the junction unmatched. The germline V gene has CDR1 SEHNR and CDR2 FQNEAQ (reference sequence). The DNA of the CDR3 is TGTGCCAGCAGCGCAAAGCGGGGCTCCTACAATGAGCAGTTCTTC. Translation: CASSAKRGSYNEQFF.

This clonotype appeared a few times. The V and J genes are TRBV6-1 and TRBJ2-4; D unresolved. In germline, CDR1 is MNHNS, CDR2 SASEGT. This CDR3 has 14 amino acids. V lost 4 bases, J lost 5 bases, and 12 bases lay in between. As DNA, the CDR3 is TGTGCCAGCAGTGCGGCTAGTTCTCAAAACATTCAGTACTTC. It codes for CASSAASSQNIQYF.

This clonotype was detected a few times. The chain employs TRBV19 and TRBJ2-3; no clear D. Germline V gene lookup returns CDR1 LNHDA and CDR2 SQIVND (reference sequence). The CDR3 runs to 12 residues. Trimming took off 1 base at V and 7 bases at J, with 6 bases between the two ends. The CDR3 DNA reads TGTGCCAGTAGTATAGGTACCCATACGCAGTATTTT. Translated, it gives CASSIGTHTQYF.

This clonotype came up many times. This chain's CDR3 is CASSFQRGGTEAFF. The CDR3 nucleotides are TGTGCCAGCAGTTTCCAGAGAGGGGGCACTGAAGCTTTCTTT. The chain uses TRBV28 and TRBJ1-1; a possible D gene is TRBD1 (6 bases). Trimming shortened V by 3 bases and J by 4 bases, and 12 bases separated the two germline ends. The CDR3 covers 14 residues. Germline CDR1 reads MDHEN; CDR2 reads SYDVKM.

This clonotype was observed many times. This sequence joins TRBV6-2 or TRBV6-3 and TRBJ2-2; no firm D call. This CDR3 has 12 amino acids. Trimming cost V 7 bases and J 7 bases, with 10 bases left between them. Germline assignment: CDR1 MNHEY and CDR2 SVGEGT. The CDR3 sequence is CASTLSSGELFF. DNA for the CDR3: TGTGCCAGCACCTTGAGCAGCGGGGAGCTGTTTTTT.

This clonotype was found many times. This rearrangement joins TRBV7-8 to TRBJ2-7, with 15 bases aligning to TRBD2. After removal of 5 bases from V and 3 bases from J, the junction contained 8 bases not matched to a gene. Germline V gene data show CDR1 as SGHVS and CDR2 as FQNEAQ. CDR3 length: 17 amino acids. The DNA for the CDR3 is TGTGCCAGCAGCGTGGGACTAGCGGGAGGAGGGGGCTACGAGCAGTACTTC. It specifies CASSVGLAGGGGYEQYF.

This clonotype was counted at least ten times. The chain employs TRBV2 and TRBJ1-6, with D uncertain. There are 16 residues in the CDR3. Germline lookup yields CDR1 SNHLY and CDR2 FYNNEI. Trimming pared 0 bases from V and 5 bases from J, leaving 11 bases between. The chain's CDR3 is CASSEARAAHNSPLHF. The CDR3 DNA reads as TGTGCCAGCAGTGAAGCGCGGGCGGCGCATAATTCACCCCTCCACTTT.